Listed below are T cell receptor beta chains from one sample, sequenced in a study of T cell responses to AZD1222 COVID-19 vaccine. Assay: immunoSEQ multiplex PCR; the TCRdb copy retains only in-frame clones and omits some. The sample has more than 150,000 clones; about 93% are singletons. Specimen: peripheral blood, collected on day 0 of AZD1222 vaccination. Receptors were obtained from an adult in good health. CDR3s leave out the opening cysteine and the closing phenylalanine or tryptophan.

TRBJ2-1	TRBV24-1	AAATLRNEQF
TRBJ1-1	TRBV20-1	SASRVNTEAF
TRBJ2-1	TRBV27	ASSQDRGRNNEQF
TRBJ1-5	TRBV23-1	ASSQGVCNQPQH
TRBJ1-5	TRBV5-5	ASRKDKGPQH
TRBJ2-7	TRBV29-1	SVDKNYEQY
TRBJ1-3	TRBV7-9	ASSEVLSGNTIY
TRBJ1-1	TRBV18	ASSPPGGLGTEAF
TRBJ2-1	TRBV24-1	ATGLNGEQF
TRBJ2-2	TRBV6-5	ASSLGGSNTGELF
TRBJ1-1	TRBV7-9	ASSLMFSGGRNTEAF
TRBJ2-1	TRBV6-5	ASRAGQSSYNEQF
TRBJ1-2	TRBV30	AWRVRGGGYT
TRBJ2-1	TRBV5-1	ASSPLTYNEQF
TRBJ1-5	TRBV15	ATSLRRQGDQPQH
TRBJ2-2	TRBV7-9	ASSPVTSGRGTGELF
TRBJ2-2	TRBV24-1	ATSDWLAGNTGELF
TRBJ1-4	TRBV28	ASSVPLVGKGQANEKLF
TRBJ1-2	TRBV6-5	ASSPVDRPNYGYT
TRBJ1-2	TRBV5-6	ASTPSFRGRYYGYT
TRBJ2-7	TRBV27	ASRVQGTVSSYEQY
TRBJ1-5	TRBV15	ATGGGPQH